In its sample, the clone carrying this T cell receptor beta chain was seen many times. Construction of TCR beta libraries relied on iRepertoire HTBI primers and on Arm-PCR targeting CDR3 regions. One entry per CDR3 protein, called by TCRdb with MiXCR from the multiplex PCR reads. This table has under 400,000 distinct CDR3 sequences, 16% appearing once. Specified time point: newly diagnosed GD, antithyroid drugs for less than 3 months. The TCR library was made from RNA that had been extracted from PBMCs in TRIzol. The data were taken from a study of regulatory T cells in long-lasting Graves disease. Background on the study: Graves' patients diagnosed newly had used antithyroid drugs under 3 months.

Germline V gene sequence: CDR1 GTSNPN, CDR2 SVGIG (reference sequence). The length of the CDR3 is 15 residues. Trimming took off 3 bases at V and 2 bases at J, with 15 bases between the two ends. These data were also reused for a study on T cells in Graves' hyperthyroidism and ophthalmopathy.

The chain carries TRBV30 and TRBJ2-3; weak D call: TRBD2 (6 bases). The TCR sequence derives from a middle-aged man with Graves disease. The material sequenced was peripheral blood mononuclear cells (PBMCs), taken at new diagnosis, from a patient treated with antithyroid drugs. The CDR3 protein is CAWRALGGDTDTQYF. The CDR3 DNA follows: TGTGCCTGGAGGGCCCTTGGCGGGGACACAGATACGCAGTATTTT.